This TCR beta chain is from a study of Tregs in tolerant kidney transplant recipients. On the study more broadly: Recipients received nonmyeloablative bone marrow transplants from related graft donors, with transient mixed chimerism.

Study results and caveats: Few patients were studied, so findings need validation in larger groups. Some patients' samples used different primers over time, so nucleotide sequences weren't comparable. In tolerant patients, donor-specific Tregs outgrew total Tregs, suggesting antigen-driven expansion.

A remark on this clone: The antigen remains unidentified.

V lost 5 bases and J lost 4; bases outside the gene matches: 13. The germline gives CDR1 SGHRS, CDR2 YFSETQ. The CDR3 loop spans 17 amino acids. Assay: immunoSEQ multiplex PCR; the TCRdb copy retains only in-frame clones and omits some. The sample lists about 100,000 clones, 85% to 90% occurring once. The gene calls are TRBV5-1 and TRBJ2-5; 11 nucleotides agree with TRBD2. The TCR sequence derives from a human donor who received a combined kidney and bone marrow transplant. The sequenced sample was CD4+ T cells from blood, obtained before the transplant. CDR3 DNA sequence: TGCGCCAGCAGTCAAAGGATAGCGGGGGGGCGCCGAGAGACCCAGTACTTC. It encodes CASSQRIAGGRRETQYF.